Below, 19 T cell receptor beta chains from the same sample are listed, as sequenced in a study of regulatory T cells in long-lasting Graves disease. Sequencing libraries for TCR beta were prepared with iRepertoire HTBI primers and Arm-PCR of CDR3 regions. TCRdb ran MiXCR on the multiplex PCR reads and lists one entry per CDR3 protein. The profile covers about 210,000 distinct CDR3 sequences, with roughly a fifth appearing a single time and 12% taken by the ten largest. As for time point: newly diagnosed GD, antithyroid drugs for less than 3 months. RNA extracted from PBMCs served as the sequencing template. The same sample was also used in a study of T cells in Graves' hyperthyroidism and ophthalmopathy.

Specimen: peripheral blood mononuclear cells (PBMCs), collected at new diagnosis, from a patient treated with antithyroid drugs. The receptors originated from a woman under 40 with Graves disease.

This clonotype was observed a handful of times. This chain connects TRBV6-1 to TRBJ2-6, with D uncertain. Germline V CDR1 and CDR2: MNHNS, SASEGT. This CDR3 is 18 amino acids long. V lost 10 bases and J lost 0, with 22 bases in between. CDR3 region: CATLLGRALFSGANVLTF. CDR3 DNA: TGTGCCACCCTCCTAGGTAGGGCCCTCTTCTCTGGGGCCAACGTCCTGACTTTC.

At least ten counts were recorded for this clonotype. The genes are TRBV12-3 or TRBV12-4 and TRBJ1-6; D gene unclear. This CDR3 region has 13 residues. V lost 3 bases, J lost 10 bases, and 10 bases lay in between. CDR3 nucleotide sequence: TGTGCCAGCAGTTTTCGTGAAGGGTCACCCCTCCACTTT. It yields the protein CASSFREGSPLHF.

This clonotype was found many times. CDR3 DNA: TGTGCCTGGACCATCGCAGGAAGCTATGGCTACACCTTC. Protein product: CAWTIAGSYGYTF. This sequence joins TRBV30 and TRBJ1-2; unclear D gene. The V end was cut by 4 bases, the J end by 4 bases, with 13 bases between. The CDR3 length is 13 residues. In germline, CDR1 is GTSNPN, CDR2 SVGIG (reference sequence).

J is TRBJ1-5 and V is TRBV7-9; D call uncertain. V was pared by 1 base and J by 11 bases, with 9 bases between. Germline CDR1 reads SEHNR; CDR2 reads FQNEAQ (reference sequence). The CDR3 loop spans 12 amino acids. CDR3 in DNA: TGTGCCAGCAGCTTAGTACCATGGACCCAGCATTTT. Amino acid sequence: CASSLVPWTQHF.

CDR3 loop: CSAKGGGYGELFF. The CDR3 nucleotides read TGCAGTGCCAAGGGGGGGGGATACGGGGAGCTGTTTTTT. The chain has TRBV20-1 and TRBJ2-2; D possibly corresponds to TRBD2 (7 bases). The CDR3 covers 13 residues. V was shortened by 6 bases and J by 7 bases, with 15 bases between the two germline ends. Germline-derived CDR1 and CDR2 are DFQATT and SNEGSKA (reference sequence).

Ten or more counts support this clonotype. This chain uses TRBV7-2 with TRBJ2-1; D is uncertain. This CDR3 has 16 amino acids. Germline lookup yields CDR1 SGHTA and CDR2 FQGNSA. The ends were cut back, 5 bases at V and 0 bases at J, with 14 bases in the middle. The CDR3 loop is CASSEGRWSSYNEQFF. DNA for the CDR3: TGTGCCAGCAGCGAAGGACGGTGGAGCTCCTACAATGAGCAGTTCTTC.

The sample holds many counts of this clonotype. The genes are TRBV20-1 and TRBJ1-4; D remains unclear. V gave up 0 bases and J gave up 8 bases, with 10 bases separating them. CDR3 size: 13 residues. Germline lookup yields CDR1 DFQATT and CDR2 SNEGSKA (reference sequence). CDR3 region: CSARDSGKEKLFF. The CDR3 region has the DNA TGCAGTGCTAGAGATTCGGGGAAGGAAAAACTGTTTTTT.

This clonotype has just one count. The chain carries TRBV7-9 and TRBJ2-3; 12 nucleotides agree with TRBD2. Trimming took 2 bases from V and 6 from J; bases not matched to a gene: 12. The CDR3 is made up of 18 amino acids. The V gene's germline CDR1 is SEHNR and CDR2 FQNEAQ (reference sequence). The CDR3 protein is CASSLIRQLAGGGDTQYF. CDR3 sequence (DNA): TGTGCCAGCAGCTTAATAAGACAACTAGCGGGAGGTGGTGATACGCAGTATTTT.

The chain combines TRBV19 with TRBJ1-3; possible D gene TRBD1, 6 bases. CDR1 and CDR2 (germline): LNHDA, SQIVND (reference sequence). Trimming took 7 bases from V and 3 from J, leaving 19 bases between them. The CDR3 is 16 residues long. The CDR3 protein is CASNLPGTSFGNTIYF. CDR3 coding DNA: TGTGCCAGTAATCTCCCAGGGACATCATTTGGAAACACCATATATTTT.

This clonotype has only one observation. CDR3 in amino acids: CASSYGTQETQYF. CDR3 nucleotide sequence: TGTGCCAGCAGTTACGGCACTCAAGAGACCCAGTACTTC. The chain carries TRBV6-5 and TRBJ2-5; the D is unclear. Germline lookup yields CDR1 MNHEY and CDR2 SVGAGI. V was trimmed by 2 bases and J by 2 bases, leaving 6 bases between them. The CDR3 covers 13 residues.

For this clonotype: Lacking the conserved final phenylalanine or tryptophan, this CDR3 likely reflects a read error. This chain links TRBV7-9 with TRBJ1-1, with D unresolved. The V gene lost 0 bases and the J gene lost 0 bases, with 2 bases spanning the gap. This CDR3 has 13 residues. Germline V gene lookup returns CDR1 SEHNR and CDR2 FQNEAQ (reference sequence). The CDR3 loop reads CASSLALNTEAFS. The CDR3, as DNA: TGTGCCAGCAGCTTAGCCTTGAACACTGAAGCTTTCTCT.

This clonotype was observed at least ten times. V is TRBV30 and J is TRBJ2-2; 10 nucleotides agree with TRBD1. V shed 2 bases and J 5 bases; nucleotides not matched to a gene: 5. CDR1 is GTSNPN, CDR2 SVGIG, per germline (reference sequence). CDR3 size: 15 residues. CDR3 amino acids: CAWSRTGGGTGELFF. The CDR3 nucleotides read TGTGCCTGGAGTAGGACAGGGGGTGGGACCGGGGAGCTGTTTTTT.

This clonotype appeared many times. The V and J genes are TRBV9 and TRBJ2-2; D gene uncertain. CDR1 and CDR2 (germline): SGDLS, YYNGEE. CDR3 size: 15 residues. With 0 bases removed from V and 2 bases from J, the gap between germline ends came to 8 bases. CDR3 in amino acids: CASSVARANTGELFF. CDR3 coding DNA: TGTGCCAGCAGCGTAGCACGGGCAAACACCGGGGAGCTGTTTTTT.

This clonotype has a single count. This chain uses TRBV5-1 with TRBJ2-7, with 8 bases matching TRBD2. Germline CDR1 and CDR2: SGHRS and YFSETQ. This CDR3 is 16 amino acids long. Trimming took 1 base from V and 0 from J; bases not matched to a gene: 6. CDR3 sequence: CASSLILAEFSYEQYF. In DNA, the CDR3 is TGCGCCAGCAGCTTGATACTAGCGGAGTTCTCCTACGAGCAGTACTTC. Variable domain in full (rest from reference TRBV5-1 and TRBJ2-7): KAGVTQTPRYLIKTRGQQVTLSCSPISGHRSVSWYQQTPGQGLQFLFEYFSETQRNKGNFPGRFSGRQFSNSRSEMNVSTLELGDSALYLCASSLILAEFSYEQYFGPGTRLTVT.

This clonotype was recorded only once. Since a far larger clone is one base different, this is likely a read error. The chain employs TRBV2 and TRBJ2-3, with 7 bases matching TRBD2. The V gene end was trimmed by 6 bases and the J gene end by 3 bases; junction bases not matched to a gene: 6. The CDR3 contains 14 residues. Germline V CDR1 and CDR2: SNHLY, FYNNEI. CDR3 residues: CASSPTSVTDTQYF. For the CDR3, the DNA is TGTGCCAGCAGCCCTACTAGCGTTACAGATACGCAGTATTTT.

With regard to this clonotype: This may be a read error, as it is one base from a much larger clone. V gene TRBV5-6 combines with J gene TRBJ2-3, with D possibly TRBD1 on 6 matching bases. Germline values: CDR1 SGHDT, CDR2 YYEEEE. There are 13 residues in the CDR3. In DNA, the CDR3 is TGTGCCAGCACCCCGGGCAGGGGAGATGCGCAGTATTTT. It specifies CASTPGRGDAQYF.

This chain uses TRBV5-1 with TRBJ2-1; the match to TRBD1 covers 9 bases. V gave up 2 bases and J gave up 7 bases; unmatched junction bases: 7. Germline V lookup: CDR1 SGHRS, CDR2 YFSETQ. The length of the CDR3 is 15 residues. CDR3 DNA: TGCGCCAGCAGCTTACCGGGACAGGGAAGGAATGAGCAGTTCTTC. It is translated as CASSLPGQGRNEQFF.

This clonotype was observed a few times. Written as DNA, the CDR3 is TGTGCCAGCAGTTATGACCTAAGTCAGCCCCAGCATTTT. Amino acids: CASSYDLSQPQHF. The chain joins TRBV6-9 to TRBJ1-5; D gene unclear. V dropped 2 bases and J dropped 6 bases, with 8 bases sitting between them. The CDR3 consists of 13 residues. Germline V gives CDR1 MNHGY, CDR2 SVAAGI.

This clonotype occurred a few times. The gene calls are TRBV15 and TRBJ2-5; D ambiguous. Trimming stripped 5 bases from V and 5 bases from J, with 9 bases between. Per germline, CDR1 LNHNV and CDR2 YYDKDF (reference sequence). The CDR3 is 12 amino acids. The chain's CDR3 is CATSRSSETQYF. The DNA of the CDR3 is TGTGCCACCAGCCGGAGTTCGGAGACCCAGTACTTC.